The present T cell receptor (beta chain) was sequenced within a study of response to subunit inactivated influenza vaccine. The junction had 10 bases not matched to a gene; V was cut back by 5 bases and J by 1 base. The CDR3 has 17 amino acids. MiXCR, run by TCRdb on the RT-PCR reads, gives a single entry per CDR3 protein. The sample records hundreds of thousands of distinct CDR3 sequences, about 11% being singletons. These data were likewise used in another study, on T cells expressing NK-cell markers. Turning to that study: Libraries used 5'RACE template switching adding universal primer site and UMIs. Five or six donors showed dominant NKG2C+ clonotypes comprising roughly 1.0-7.0% of their CD8+ T cells.

The TCR was taken from a man between 45 and 60 years old who received an inactivated influenza vaccine. The material was PBMCs from blood, obtained on the day of vaccination. The V and J genes are TRBV12-3 or TRBV12-4 and TRBJ2-7; 11 bases align to TRBD2. CDR3 region: CASSQRASGRSSYEQYF. The DNA for the CDR3 is TGTGCCAGCAGTCAAAGGGCTAGCGGGAGGTCTTCCTACGAGCAGTACTTC.